The rows below give T cell receptor beta chains drawn from one sample of a study of response to subunit inactivated influenza vaccine. TCRdb itself ran the RT-PCR reads through MiXCR, one entry per CDR3 protein. The sample consists of about 620,000 distinct CDR3 sequences, approximately 10% of them appearing once. This sample was also put to use in a study of T cells expressing NK-cell markers.

This specimen was PBMCs from blood, taken on the day of vaccination. The receptor source for this set is a man aged 45-65 years who received an inactivated influenza vaccine. Each CDR3 is given with its conserved first and last residue. A D gene is named only where the DNA matches it firmly. Expanded clones are given a class, and other clones once, few, many or no size at all.

CDR3 DNA: TGTGCCAGCAAACAGGGGGCCACAGATACGCAGTATTTT
CDR3 protein: CASKQGATDTQYF
V gene: TRBV6-2/TRBV6-3
J gene: TRBJ2-3
clone size: NA
D gene: TRBD1

CDR3 DNA: TGTGCCAGCAGTTTATACCTCGGACAGGAGCGAACTGAAGCTTTCTTT
CDR3 protein: CASSLYLGQERTEAFF
V gene: TRBV28
J gene: TRBJ1-1
clone size: NA
D gene: TRBD1

CDR3 DNA: TGTGCCAGCAGCCAAATGACAGGGAAGGGCACAGATACGCAGTATTTT
CDR3 protein: CASSQMTGKGTDTQYF
V gene: TRBV4-2
J gene: TRBJ2-3
clone size: few
D gene: TRBD1

CDR3 DNA: TGTGCCAGCAGTTTATTTGTGACAGGGGTGACCGGGGAGCTGTTTTTT
CDR3 protein: CASSLFVTGVTGELFF
V gene: TRBV27
J gene: TRBJ2-2
clone size: few
D gene: TRBD1

CDR3 DNA: TGTGCCTGGAGTACCGGGACAGGGGTTTACTACGAGCAGTACTTC
CDR3 protein: CAWSTGTGVYYEQYF
V gene: TRBV30
J gene: TRBJ2-7
clone size: few
D gene: TRBD1

CDR3 DNA: TGTGCCAGCAGCCATCTCGATACGCAGTATTTT
CDR3 protein: CASSHLDTQYF
V gene: TRBV12-3/TRBV12-4
J gene: TRBJ2-3
clone size: few
D gene: NA

CDR3 DNA: TGCAGCGCGATAAGACAGGGGAACACTGAAGCTTTCTTT
CDR3 protein: CSAIRQGNTEAFF
V gene: TRBV29-1
J gene: TRBJ1-1
clone size: NA
D gene: TRBD1

CDR3 DNA: TGTGCCAGCAGCACCGGACAGGGCATTAGGGGCACAGATACGCAGTATTTT
CDR3 protein: CASSTGQGIRGTDTQYF
V gene: TRBV11-2
J gene: TRBJ2-3
clone size: few
D gene: TRBD1

CDR3 DNA: TGTGCCAGCAGTTTGACAAGCAGGGTTCGCACTGAAGCTTTCTTT
CDR3 protein: CASSLTSRVRTEAFF
V gene: TRBV6-5
J gene: TRBJ1-1
clone size: NA
D gene: NA

CDR3 DNA: TGCGCCAGCAGCCCCGGGACAGGGGGCCTGGAAGCTTTCTTT
CDR3 protein: CASSPGTGGLEAFF
V gene: TRBV4-1
J gene: TRBJ1-1
clone size: NA
D gene: TRBD1

CDR3 DNA: TGCAGCGCCTCGCGGGGGGAAGGGGACACCTTC
CDR3 protein: CSASRGEGDTF
V gene: TRBV29-1
J gene: TRBJ1-2
clone size: NA
D gene: NA

CDR3 DNA: TGTGCCAGCAGTGTGGATCGAACGTCACAAGAGACCCAGTACTTC
CDR3 protein: CASSVDRTSQETQYF
V gene: TRBV2
J gene: TRBJ2-5
clone size: NA
D gene: NA

CDR3 DNA: TGTGCCAGCAGGCCTGGGGGGGGGGAGCAGTACTTC
CDR3 protein: CASRPGGGEQYF
V gene: TRBV12-3/TRBV12-4
J gene: TRBJ2-7
clone size: NA
D gene: TRBD2

CDR3 DNA: TGTGCCAGCAGTTTCAAGGACACGGCTTTCTTT
CDR3 protein: CASSFKDTAFF
V gene: TRBV28
J gene: TRBJ1-1
clone size: few
D gene: NA

CDR3 DNA: TGTGCCAGCAGCCAAGTTTCCGATAAAGCAGCTTTCTTT
CDR3 protein: CASSQVSDKAAFF
V gene: TRBV4-2
J gene: TRBJ1-1
clone size: few
D gene: NA

CDR3 DNA: TGCGCCAGCAGCCAAGCCTACAGCCCGACTAGCGGGGGGGCGAAAGAGACCCAGTACTTC
CDR3 protein: CASSQAYSPTSGGAKETQYF
V gene: TRBV4-3
J gene: TRBJ2-5
clone size: NA
D gene: TRBD2

CDR3 DNA: TGTGCCAGCAGTTACAAGTTCGGTCCCGAAGCTTTCTTT
CDR3 protein: CASSYKFGPEAFF
V gene: TRBV6-5
J gene: TRBJ1-1
clone size: NA
D gene: NA

CDR3 DNA: TGCGCCAGCAGCCAAGCTCTGAGTGACGCTGGGGAGCAGTTCTTC
CDR3 protein: CASSQALSDAGEQFF
V gene: TRBV4-3
J gene: TRBJ2-1
clone size: NA
D gene: NA

CDR3 DNA: TGTGCCAGCAGCCCTCGGGACGGCCATATATCCTACGAGCAGTACTTC
CDR3 protein: CASSPRDGHISYEQYF
V gene: TRBV13
J gene: TRBJ2-7
clone size: NA
D gene: NA

CDR3 DNA: TGTGCCAGCAGCTTAACCGACAGCCACCAGGAGACCCAGTACTTC
CDR3 protein: CASSLTDSHQETQYF
V gene: TRBV7-2
J gene: TRBJ2-5
clone size: NA
D gene: NA

CDR3 DNA: TGCAGTGCTAGAGAGAGTTTAGGTTGGGGCAGGGAGCAGTACTTC
CDR3 protein: CSARESLGWGREQYF
V gene: TRBV20-1
J gene: TRBJ2-7
clone size: NA
D gene: NA

CDR3 DNA: TGTGCCAGCAGTGGGGTACTGGGTCGGGGCACCGGGGAGCTGTTTTTT
CDR3 protein: CASSGVLGRGTGELFF
V gene: TRBV2
J gene: TRBJ2-2
clone size: few
D gene: NA

CDR3 DNA: TGTGCCAGCAGTCCACCGGGACTAGCAGGTAATGAGCAGTTCTTC
CDR3 protein: CASSPPGLAGNEQFF
V gene: TRBV6-2/TRBV6-3
J gene: TRBJ2-1
clone size: few
D gene: TRBD2

CDR3 DNA: TGTGCCAGCAGCGTCCCACCGCCCGCTGGAAACACCATATATTTT
CDR3 protein: CASSVPPPAGNTIYF
V gene: TRBV9
J gene: TRBJ1-3
clone size: NA
D gene: NA

CDR3 DNA: TGTGCCACCGCTAACCAACAGGGCTACGAGCAGTACTTC
CDR3 protein: CATANQQGYEQYF
V gene: TRBV24-1
J gene: TRBJ2-7
clone size: few
D gene: NA

CDR3 DNA: TGCAGTGCTCTTGGACTAGCGGGAAGCAATGAGCAGTTCTTC
CDR3 protein: CSALGLAGSNEQFF
V gene: TRBV20-1
J gene: TRBJ2-1
clone size: few
D gene: TRBD2

CDR3 DNA: TGTGCCAGCAGTTTATCGAGCGAGCAGTACTTC
CDR3 protein: CASSLSSEQYF
V gene: TRBV28
J gene: TRBJ2-7
clone size: few
D gene: NA

CDR3 DNA: TGTGCCAGCAGCCAGACGGGCGGGAGGGCCGAGACCCAGTACTTC
CDR3 protein: CASSQTGGRAETQYF
V gene: TRBV7-6
J gene: TRBJ2-5
clone size: few
D gene: TRBD2

CDR3 DNA: TGCGCCAGCAGCTACGGACTTTCCTCTGGAAACACCATATATTTT
CDR3 protein: CASSYGLSSGNTIYF
V gene: TRBV4-3
J gene: TRBJ1-3
clone size: few
D gene: NA

CDR3 DNA: TGTGCCAGCAGCTTATTTGGCAGGGGATACGAGCAGTACTTC
CDR3 protein: CASSLFGRGYEQYF
V gene: TRBV11-2
J gene: TRBJ2-7
clone size: few
D gene: NA

CDR3 DNA: TGTGCCAGCAGTTTATTTCGGGGGGAGGTAAAGCCCCAGCATTTT
CDR3 protein: CASSLFRGEVKPQHF
V gene: TRBV28
J gene: TRBJ1-5
clone size: NA
D gene: NA

CDR3 DNA: TGTGCCAGCAGTTATCGGGGTCGGCCGGGGGAGCAGTACTTC
CDR3 protein: CASSYRGRPGEQYF
V gene: TRBV28
J gene: TRBJ2-7
clone size: NA
D gene: NA

CDR3 DNA: TGTGCCAGCACCCCTGGACTAGCGGGGGGGCGAGGCACCGGGGAGCTGTTTTTT
CDR3 protein: CASTPGLAGGRGTGELFF
V gene: TRBV11-2
J gene: TRBJ2-2
clone size: NA
D gene: TRBD2

CDR3 DNA: TGTGCCACCAGCAGGGAGACCGGGACAGGGTATGTCAATGAGCAGTTCTTC
CDR3 protein: CATSRETGTGYVNEQFF
V gene: TRBV15
J gene: TRBJ2-1
clone size: NA
D gene: TRBD1

CDR3 DNA: TGCGCCAGCAGCCCAAGTGACCCAGGGGGAGGTGAGCAGTTCTTC
CDR3 protein: CASSPSDPGGGEQFF
V gene: TRBV5-1
J gene: TRBJ2-1
clone size: NA
D gene: NA

CDR3 DNA: TGTGCCAGCAGCTACGGACTAGCGGGACACTCCTACGAGCAGTACTTC
CDR3 protein: CASSYGLAGHSYEQYF
V gene: TRBV7-2
J gene: TRBJ2-7
clone size: few
D gene: TRBD2

CDR3 DNA: TGCAGTGCTAGTGACTACTCAAACTATGGCTACACCTTC
CDR3 protein: CSASDYSNYGYTF
V gene: TRBV20-1
J gene: TRBJ1-2
clone size: few
D gene: NA

CDR3 DNA: TGTGCCAGCAGCGCGTATTCGGACAGGCAAGAGACCCAGTACTTC
CDR3 protein: CASSAYSDRQETQYF
V gene: TRBV7-3
J gene: TRBJ2-5
clone size: few
D gene: TRBD1

CDR3 DNA: TGCGCCAGCAGCGTTGTCGGGTTACGACAGCTCCAAAACTACGAGCAGTACTTC
CDR3 protein: CASSVVGLRQLQNYEQYF
V gene: TRBV5-1
J gene: TRBJ2-7
clone size: NA
D gene: NA

CDR3 DNA: TGTGCCAGCAGCGCAGACAGTACAGATACGCAGTATTTT
CDR3 protein: CASSADSTDTQYF
V gene: TRBV11-2
J gene: TRBJ2-3
clone size: many
D gene: NA